The present TCR beta chain was sequenced within a study of graft-versus-host responses after intestinal transplantation. Generated by immunoSEQ multiplex PCR, the TCRdb table keeps only in-frame clones and is missing some. The table records tens of thousands of clones, about 94% of them present only once. The CDR3 contains 14 residues. CDR1 and CDR2 from the germline V gene are SEHNR and FQNEAQ (reference sequence). The chain employs TRBV7-9 and TRBJ2-5; D perhaps matches TRBD1 (6 bases). Gene TRBJ2-7 matches the end of the DNA better, so the J call may be wrong. This receptor was taken from a human patient who received an intestinal transplant, so some T cells may come from the graft donor. Sequencing used PBMCs, obtained approximately 360 days after intestinal transplant. CDR3: CASSHRDGAYEQYF. For the CDR3, the DNA is TGTGCCAGCAGCCACAGGGACGGAGCCTACGAGCAGTACTTC.